This record looks at one T cell receptor (beta chain) sequence and its context. Its antigen remains unidentified. These data originate in a study of cytomegalovirus exposure and HLA in healthy donors. V gave up 5 bases and J gave up 3 bases, with 19 bases separating them. The CDR3 is made up of 16 amino acids. The germline gives CDR1 LNHDA, CDR2 SQIVND (reference sequence). Broader study findings: A prior analysis recorded that most TCR beta V segments were productive about 87% or about 30% of the time. In a later analysis, TCR beta V- and J-gene trimming showed a link to a missense DCLRE1C variant. Donors belonging to an Asian-associated ancestry cluster reportedly showed fewer N-insertions in productive TCRs than the approximately 670-donor mean, according to what a later analysis found.

The PCR made use of 60 Vbeta and 13 Jbeta primers. Profiled with immunoSEQ multiplex PCR; TCRdb holds only in-frame clones, not every one. This table has fewer than 85,000 clones, approximately 80% appearing once. The sequence was obtained from a man aged 40-50 years in good health and CMV-seronegative. The specimen was PBMCs. V usage is TRBV19 and J usage is TRBJ2-5, with D maybe TRBD1 (5 bases). Here the CDR3 reads CASSRLKTRGKETQYF. In DNA form, the CDR3 reads TGTGCCAGTAGTCGACTTAAGACAAGGGGAAAAGAGACCCAGTACTTC. The variable domain in full, with the rest retrieved from reference TRBV19 and TRBJ2-5, is DGGITQSPKYLFRKEGQNVTLSCEQNLNHDAMYWYRQDPGQGLRLIYYSQIVNDFQKGDIAEGYSVSREKKESFPLTVTSAQKNPTAFYLCASSRLKTRGKETQYFGPGTRLLVL.